This T cell receptor beta chain was identified in a study of PD-L1 blockade in urothelial cancer. Study background: Patients arrived having already received 0 to 3 prior chemotherapy regimens.

Profiled with immunoSEQ multiplex PCR; TCRdb holds only in-frame clones, not every one. The repertoire consists of 70,000 or so clones, with around 84% occurring once and the leading ten covering about 4.5%. The V and J ends lost 6 bases and 3 bases respectively, with 14 bases between them. This CDR3 region has 14 residues. Germline values: CDR1 MNHEY, CDR2 SVGAGI. The sequence was collected from a man aged 70-80 years with urothelial cancer. The specimen was PBMCs, collected around atezolizumab (anti-PD-L1) treatment. V usage is TRBV6-5 and J usage is TRBJ1-2, with D uncertain. The CDR3 DNA follows: TGTGCCAGCAGCCCCCTCAATGGAGACTATGGCTACACCTTC. This codes for CASSPLNGDYGYTF.